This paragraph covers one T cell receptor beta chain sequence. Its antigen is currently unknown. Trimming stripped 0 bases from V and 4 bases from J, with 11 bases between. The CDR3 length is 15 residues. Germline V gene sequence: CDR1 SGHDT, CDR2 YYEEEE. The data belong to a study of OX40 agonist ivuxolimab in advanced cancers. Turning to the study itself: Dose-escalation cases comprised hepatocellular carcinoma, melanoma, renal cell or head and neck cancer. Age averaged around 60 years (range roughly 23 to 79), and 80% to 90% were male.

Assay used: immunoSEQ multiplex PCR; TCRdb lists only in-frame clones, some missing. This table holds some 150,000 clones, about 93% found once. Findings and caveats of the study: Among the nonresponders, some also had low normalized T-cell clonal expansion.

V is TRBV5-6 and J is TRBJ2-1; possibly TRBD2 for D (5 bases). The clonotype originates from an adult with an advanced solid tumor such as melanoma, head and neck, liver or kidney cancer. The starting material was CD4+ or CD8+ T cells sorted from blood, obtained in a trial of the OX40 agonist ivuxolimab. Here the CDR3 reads CASSLGREAYNEQFF. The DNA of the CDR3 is TGTGCCAGCAGCTTGGGCCGGGAAGCTTACAATGAGCAGTTCTTC.